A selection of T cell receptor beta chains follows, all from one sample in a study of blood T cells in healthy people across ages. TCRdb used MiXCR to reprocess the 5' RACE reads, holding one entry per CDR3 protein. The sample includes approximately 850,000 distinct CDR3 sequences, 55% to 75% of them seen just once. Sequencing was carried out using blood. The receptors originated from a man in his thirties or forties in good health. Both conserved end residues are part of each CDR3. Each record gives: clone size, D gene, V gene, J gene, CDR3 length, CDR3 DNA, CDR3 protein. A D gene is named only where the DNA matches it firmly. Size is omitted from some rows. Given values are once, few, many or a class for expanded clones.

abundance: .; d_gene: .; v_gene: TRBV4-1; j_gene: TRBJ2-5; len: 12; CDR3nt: TGCGCCAGCAGCCACCCTAAAGAGACCCAGTACTTC; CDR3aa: CASSHPKETQYF
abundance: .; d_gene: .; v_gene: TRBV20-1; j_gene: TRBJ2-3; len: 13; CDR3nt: TGCAGTGCTCCAACGACAGGGAGGGATACGCAGTATTTT; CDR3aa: CSAPTTGRDTQYF
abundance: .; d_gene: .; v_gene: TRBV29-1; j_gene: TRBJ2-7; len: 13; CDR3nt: TGCAGCGTAGTCCGGGACTCCCCCTACGAGCAGTACTTC; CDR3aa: CSVVRDSPYEQYF
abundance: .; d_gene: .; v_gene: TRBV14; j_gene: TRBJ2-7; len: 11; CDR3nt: TGTGCCAACGACGTCCCCTACGAGCAGTACTTC; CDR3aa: CANDVPYEQYF
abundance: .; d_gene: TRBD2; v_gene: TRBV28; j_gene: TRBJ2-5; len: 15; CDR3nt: TGTGCCAGCAGTTTAGCGGGAGCTCTAGGAGAGACCCAGTACTTC; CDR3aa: CASSLAGALGETQYF
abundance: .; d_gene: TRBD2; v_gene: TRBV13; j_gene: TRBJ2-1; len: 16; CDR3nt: TGTGCCAGCAGCTTAGTGGGGGGGTTTCTACACAATGAGCAGTTCTTC; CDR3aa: CASSLVGGFLHNEQFF
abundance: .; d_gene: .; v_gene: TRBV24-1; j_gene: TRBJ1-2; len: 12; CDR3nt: TGTGCCACCAGTGATGACAACTATGGCTACACCTTC; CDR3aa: CATSDDNYGYTF
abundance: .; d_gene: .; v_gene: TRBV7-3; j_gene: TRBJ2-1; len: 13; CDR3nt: TGTGCCAGCAGCCCCGGAAAGTCGGGTGAGCAGTTCTTC; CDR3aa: CASSPGKSGEQFF
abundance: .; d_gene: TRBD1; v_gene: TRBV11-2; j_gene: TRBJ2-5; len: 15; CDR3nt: TGTGCCAGCAGCTTAGAAACAGGGGGAGGAGAGACCCAGTACTTC; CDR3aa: CASSLETGGGETQYF
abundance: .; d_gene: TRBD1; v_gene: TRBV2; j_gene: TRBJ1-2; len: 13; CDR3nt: TGTGCCAGCGCTTACAGGGGATCAACTCGTTACACCTTC; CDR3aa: CASAYRGSTRYTF
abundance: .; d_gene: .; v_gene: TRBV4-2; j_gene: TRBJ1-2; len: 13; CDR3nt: TGTGCCAGCAGCCTCAGGGGCCGGCATGGCTACACCTTC; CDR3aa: CASSLRGRHGYTF
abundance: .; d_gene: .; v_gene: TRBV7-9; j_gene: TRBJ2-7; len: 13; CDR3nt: TGTGCCAGCAGCTTAGCCAAGGCCTACGAGCAGTACTTC; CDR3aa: CASSLAKAYEQYF
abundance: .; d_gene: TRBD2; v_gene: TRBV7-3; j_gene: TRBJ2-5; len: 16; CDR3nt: TGTGCCAGCAGCTTAGCGGGAGGCCGCCCCCCAGAGACCCAGTACTTC; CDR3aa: CASSLAGGRPPETQYF
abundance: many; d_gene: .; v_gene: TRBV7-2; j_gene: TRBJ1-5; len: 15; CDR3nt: TGTGCCAGCAGCTTAAAAAGTTCTGTCTTTCAGCCCCAGCATTTT; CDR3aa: CASSLKSSVFQPQHF
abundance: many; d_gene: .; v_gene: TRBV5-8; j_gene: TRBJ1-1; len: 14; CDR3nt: TGTGCCAGCAGCTTGACGTGGATGAACACTGAAGCTTTCTTT; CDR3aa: CASSLTWMNTEAFF
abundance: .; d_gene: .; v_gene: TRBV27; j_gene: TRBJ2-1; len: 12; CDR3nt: TGTGCCAGCAGTTTTGGGACAAATGAGCAGTTCTTC; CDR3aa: CASSFGTNEQFF
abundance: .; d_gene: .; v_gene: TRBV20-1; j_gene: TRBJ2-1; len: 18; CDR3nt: TGCAGTGCTAGAGATCTGACTTCTGGGCGGGAATGGCACAATGAGCAGTTCTTC; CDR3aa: CSARDLTSGREWHNEQFF
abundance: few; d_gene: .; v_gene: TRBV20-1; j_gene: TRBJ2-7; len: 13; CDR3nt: TGCAGTGCGCCCACGCGGAGGGCGGACGAGCAGTACTTC; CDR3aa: CSAPTRRADEQYF
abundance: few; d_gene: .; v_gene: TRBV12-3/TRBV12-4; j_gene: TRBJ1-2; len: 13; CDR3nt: TGTGCCAGCAGTTTCACAGAGACCTATGGCTACACCTTC; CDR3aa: CASSFTETYGYTF
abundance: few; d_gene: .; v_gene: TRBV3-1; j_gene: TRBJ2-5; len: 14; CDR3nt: TGTGCCAGTAGCCTCGCAGTCGGAAAAGAGACCCAGTACTTC; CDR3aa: CASSLAVGKETQYF
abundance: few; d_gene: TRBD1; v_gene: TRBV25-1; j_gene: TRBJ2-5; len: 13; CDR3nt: TGTGCCAGCAGAGAGGGGGCTAAGGAGACCCAGTACTTC; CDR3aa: CASREGAKETQYF
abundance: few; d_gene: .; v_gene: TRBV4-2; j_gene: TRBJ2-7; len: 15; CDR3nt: TGTGCCAGCAGCCAAACCCCGGGCCGCCAGGATGAGCAGTACTTC; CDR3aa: CASSQTPGRQDEQYF
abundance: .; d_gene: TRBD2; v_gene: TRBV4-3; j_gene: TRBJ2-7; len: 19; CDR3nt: TGCGCCAGCAGCCAAGACGGGGTGTGGGGACTAGCGGGGAACAATGAGCAGTACTTC; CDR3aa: CASSQDGVWGLAGNNEQYF
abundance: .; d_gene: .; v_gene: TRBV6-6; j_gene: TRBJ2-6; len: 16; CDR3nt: TGTGCCAGCAGTTCTCGTGTCAGCTCTGGGGCCAACGTCCTGACTTTC; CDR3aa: CASSSRVSSGANVLTF
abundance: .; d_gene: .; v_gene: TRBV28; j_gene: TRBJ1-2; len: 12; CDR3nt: TGTGCCAGCACCTCGGGACGCTATGGCTACACCTTC; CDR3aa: CASTSGRYGYTF
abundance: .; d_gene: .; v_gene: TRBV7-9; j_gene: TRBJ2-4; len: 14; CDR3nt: TGTGCCAGCAGCCTAGGGGTGGCGCAGGACATTCAGTACTTC; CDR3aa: CASSLGVAQDIQYF
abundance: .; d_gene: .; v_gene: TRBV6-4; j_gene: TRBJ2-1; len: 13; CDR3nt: TGTGCCAGCAGTCCCCTAGGGGGAGGCGGGCAGTTCTTC; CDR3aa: CASSPLGGGGQFF
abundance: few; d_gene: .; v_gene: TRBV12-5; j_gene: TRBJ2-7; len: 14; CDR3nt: TGTGCTAGTGGTTTGGAACTCCAGGGCTACGAGCAGTACTTC; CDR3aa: CASGLELQGYEQYF
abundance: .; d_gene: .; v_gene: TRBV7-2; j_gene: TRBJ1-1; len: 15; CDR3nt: TGTGCCAGCAGCTTAATAGGGTTGGGGGACACTGAAGCTTTCTTT; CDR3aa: CASSLIGLGDTEAFF
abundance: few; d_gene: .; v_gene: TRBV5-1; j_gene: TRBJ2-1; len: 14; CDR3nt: TGCGCCAGCAGCTTGGAACTAGCTCGGAGTGAGCAGTTCTTC; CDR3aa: CASSLELARSEQFF
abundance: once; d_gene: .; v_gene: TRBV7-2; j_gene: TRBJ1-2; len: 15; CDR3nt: TGTGCCAGCAGCCCCACTATCCAACCGGGCTATGGCTACACCTTC; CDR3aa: CASSPTIQPGYGYTF
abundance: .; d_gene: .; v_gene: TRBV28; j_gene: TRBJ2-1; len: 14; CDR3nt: TGTGCCAGCAGATCCGGGGTGGCCTACAATGAGCAGTTCTTC; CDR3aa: CASRSGVAYNEQFF
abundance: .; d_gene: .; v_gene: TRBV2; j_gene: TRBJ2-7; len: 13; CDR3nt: TGTGCCAGCACCAGGAGCTCCGACAATGAGCAGTACTTC; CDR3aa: CASTRSSDNEQYF
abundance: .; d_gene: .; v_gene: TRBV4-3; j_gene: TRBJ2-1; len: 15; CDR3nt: TGCGCCAGCAGCCAAGGGGGGGCGTCAGACAATGAGCAGTTCTTC; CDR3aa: CASSQGGASDNEQFF
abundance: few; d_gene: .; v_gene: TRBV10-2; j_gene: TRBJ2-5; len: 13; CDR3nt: TGCGCCAGCAGCGAAGACTATTCTGGGACCCAGTACTTC; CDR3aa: CASSEDYSGTQYF
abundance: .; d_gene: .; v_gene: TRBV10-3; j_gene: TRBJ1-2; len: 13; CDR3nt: TGTGCCAGCAGTGACCGGCCGATCCTCGGCTACACCTTC; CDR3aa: CASSDRPILGYTF
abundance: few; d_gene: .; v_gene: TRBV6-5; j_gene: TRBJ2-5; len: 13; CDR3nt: TGTGCCAGCAGTTATCTTTCGGGGGAGACCCAGTACTTC; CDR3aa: CASSYLSGETQYF
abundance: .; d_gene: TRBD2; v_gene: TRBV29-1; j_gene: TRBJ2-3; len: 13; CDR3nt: TGCAGCGACGGGAGGGCCTTCACAGATACGCAGTATTTT; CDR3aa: CSDGRAFTDTQYF
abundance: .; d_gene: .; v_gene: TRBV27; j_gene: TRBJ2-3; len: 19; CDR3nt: TGTGCCAGCAGTTTAAGGAGGGGGCGAACTCCCAGCGGCACAGATACGCAGTATTTT; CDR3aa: CASSLRRGRTPSGTDTQYF
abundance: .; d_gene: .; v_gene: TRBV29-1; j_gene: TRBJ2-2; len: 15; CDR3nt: TGCAGCGTTGAACTCGCGGCCATGAACACCGGGGAGCTGTTTTTT; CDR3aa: CSVELAAMNTGELFF
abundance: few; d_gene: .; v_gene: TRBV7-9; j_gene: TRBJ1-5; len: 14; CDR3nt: TGTGCCAGCAGCCCGAGGGGGGCAAGTCAGCCCCAGCATTTT; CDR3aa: CASSPRGASQPQHF
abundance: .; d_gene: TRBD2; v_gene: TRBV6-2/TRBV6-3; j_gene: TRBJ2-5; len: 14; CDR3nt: TGTGCCAGCACCATGACTAGCCGTAAAGAGACCCAGTACTTC; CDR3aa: CASTMTSRKETQYF
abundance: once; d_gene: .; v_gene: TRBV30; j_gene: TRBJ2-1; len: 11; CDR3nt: TGTGCCTGTAGACAATGGGATGAGCAGTTCTTC; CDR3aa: CACRQWDEQFF
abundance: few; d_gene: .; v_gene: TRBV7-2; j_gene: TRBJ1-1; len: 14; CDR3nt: TGTGCCAGCAGCGGGCCAGGGAGGGGCACTGAAGCTTTCTTT; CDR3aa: CASSGPGRGTEAFF
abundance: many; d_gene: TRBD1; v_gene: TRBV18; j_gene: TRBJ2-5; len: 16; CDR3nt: TGTGCCAGCTCACCACCAACAGGGGGGTACCAAGAGACCCAGTACTTC; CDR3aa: CASSPPTGGYQETQYF
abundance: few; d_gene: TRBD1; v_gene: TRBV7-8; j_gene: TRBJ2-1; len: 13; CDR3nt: TGTGCCAGCACCGGGACAGGGAAGTATGAGCAGTTCTTC; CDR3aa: CASTGTGKYEQFF